Listed below are T cell receptor beta chains from one sample, sequenced in a study of shared clonotypes between healthy human individuals. The table came from immunoSEQ multiplex PCR; TCRdb's copy has only in-frame clones and leaves some out. The table has over a million clones, approximately 98.5% seen once. Material for sequencing was naive CD4+ T cells sorted from blood. The origin of the receptors is a man aged 30-40 years in good health. The CDR3 runs from the conserved cysteine through the conserved F or W. The order of the fields is CDR3 length, V gene, J gene, D gene, clone size, CDR3 DNA, CDR3 protein. D genes are given only for firm matches. Rows give clone size only sometimes, using once, few, many, or a class for an expanded clone.

16,TRBV27,TRBJ2-2,-,-,TGTGCCAGCAGTCTACGTGGCAGGGTCGGCACCGGGGAGCTGTTTTTT,CASSLRGRVGTGELFF
17,TRBV7-6,TRBJ2-6,TRBD1,once,TGTGCCAGCAGCTCGACAGGGGGTTCTTCTGGGGCCAACGTCCTGACTTTC,CASSSTGGSSGANVLTF
15,TRBV5-1,TRBJ2-1,-,-,TGCGCCAGCAGCCGTGACAGGATATCCTACAATGAGCAGTTCTTC,CASSRDRISYNEQFF
18,TRBV9,TRBJ2-2,TRBD2,-,TGTGCCAGCAGCCCACGGACTAGCGGGAGGCACTTGACCGGGGAGCTGTTTTTT,CASSPRTSGRHLTGELFF
14,TRBV27,TRBJ2-2,TRBD1,-,TGTGCCAGCAGCCTCCGGGACAGGGCTGGGGAGCTGTTTTTT,CASSLRDRAGELFF
16,TRBV11-2,TRBJ1-1,TRBD1,-,TGTGCCAGCAGCTTAGGATTTGCCAGGGGGGACACTGAAGCTTTCTTT,CASSLGFARGDTEAFF
14,TRBV9,TRBJ2-3,-,once,TGTGCCAGCAGCGACGGGGCTAGCACAGATACGCAGTATTTT,CASSDGASTDTQYF
15,TRBV30,TRBJ2-1,TRBD2,-,TGTGCCTGGAGTGCAAATCTGGGGACTAGAAATGAGCAGTTCTTC,CAWSANLGTRNEQFF
17,TRBV5-5,TRBJ2-7,TRBD2,-,TGTGCCAGCAGCTTGATTGTTTCAGGGCTAGCGGGACACGAGCAGTACTTC,CASSLIVSGLAGHEQYF
14,TRBV5-1,TRBJ1-4,-,-,TGCGCCAGCAGAAGAGACCCTTCTAATGAAAAACTGTTTTTT,CASRRDPSNEKLFF
13,TRBV5-1,TRBJ2-7,-,-,TGCGCCAGCGCAACGGGGAGCTCCTACGAGCAGTACTTC,CASATGSSYEQYF
13,TRBV2,TRBJ2-7,TRBD1,-,TGTGCCAGCAGGAATGGACAGGGCGGCGAGCAGTACTTC,CASRNGQGGEQYF
19,TRBV5-4,TRBJ2-7,TRBD2,-,TGTGCCAGCAGCCCCCCGGGACTAGCGGGAGGGCGGGGAGTCCACGAGCAGTACTTC,CASSPPGLAGGRGVHEQYF
15,TRBV19,TRBJ2-1,TRBD2,-,TGTGCCAGTAGTATTTTAGCGGGAGTGGGGAATGAGCAGTTCTTC,CASSILAGVGNEQFF
17,TRBV4-3,TRBJ2-3,TRBD2,once,TGCGCCAGCAGCCAATCCTGGGAAGCGGGAGGAATTGATACGCAGTATTTT,CASSQSWEAGGIDTQYF
17,TRBV7-9,TRBJ2-7,-,-,TGTGCCAGCAGCTTAGCAGGGGGGCAGGGGCGTTACTACGAGCAGTACTTC,CASSLAGGQGRYYEQYF
16,TRBV19,TRBJ2-1,TRBD2,-,TGTGCCAGTAGTATAGGGGGACTAGCGACAATAGGGAAGCAGTTCTTC,CASSIGGLATIGKQFF
14,TRBV15,TRBJ2-7,-,-,TGTGCCACCAGGGAGTCCGCGGACCTCTACGAGCAGTACTTC,CATRESADLYEQYF
11,TRBV30,TRBJ2-7,-,-,TGTGCCTGGGGGAATGTCTACGAGCAGTACTTC,CAWGNVYEQYF
15,TRBV5-1,TRBJ2-5,TRBD2,-,TGCGCCAGCCTTGGGGGGGTCACAGAAAAAGAGACCCAGTACTTC,CASLGGVTEKETQYF
12,TRBV28,TRBJ2-7,TRBD2,-,TGTGCCAGTTGCGGCGGGAGGTACGAGCAGTACTTC,CASCGGRYEQYF
14,TRBV29-1,TRBJ2-2,-,-,TGCAGCGCCCAAGACAGATGGAACACCGGGGAGCTGTTTTTT,CSAQDRWNTGELFF
15,TRBV27,TRBJ2-7,TRBD1,-,TGTGCCAGCAGCCGACAGGGGCGAAATTCCTACGAGCAGTACTTC,CASSRQGRNSYEQYF
19,TRBV19,TRBJ2-3,TRBD1,-,TGTGCCAGTAGTATACCGGGACAGGAGGAAGCGGTCCTCACAGATACGCAGTATTTT,CASSIPGQEEAVLTDTQYF
14,TRBV5-1,TRBJ1-4,TRBD1,once,TGCGCCAGCAGCCTGACAGGGGTTGGGGAAAAACTGTTTTTT,CASSLTGVGEKLFF
17,TRBV7-9,TRBJ2-7,TRBD1,-,TGTGCCAGCAGCCCCCCCGTTCGGGACAGGGTAACCTACGAGCAGTACTTC,CASSPPVRDRVTYEQYF
14,TRBV2,TRBJ1-5,-,few,TGTGCCAGCAGTGAAGGACACTCGCATCAGCCCCAGCATTTT,CASSEGHSHQPQHF
14,TRBV28,TRBJ1-1,TRBD1,-,TGTGCCAGCAGTTTTGGGACAGTGAACACTGAAGCTTTCTTT,CASSFGTVNTEAFF
13,TRBV6-6,TRBJ2-7,TRBD1,-,TGTGCCAGCAGGCACACAGGGGTTGGCGAGCAGTACTTC,CASRHTGVGEQYF
14,TRBV19,TRBJ2-1,-,once,TGTGCCAGTAAAAGGGACTGGAGTGGCGATGAGCAGTTCTTC,CASKRDWSGDEQFF
16,TRBV6-1,TRBJ2-2,-,-,TGTGCCAGCAGTGGACAGACGAATTGGAACACCGGGGAGCTGTTTTTT,CASSGQTNWNTGELFF
14,TRBV7-2,TRBJ2-7,-,-,TGTGCCAGCAGCTTAGATTGGAACTCCTACGAGCAGTACTTC,CASSLDWNSYEQYF
15,TRBV5-4,TRBJ2-1,-,once,TGTGCCAGCAGCTTGAGTGGTGCCTCCTACAATGAGCAGTTCTTC,CASSLSGASYNEQFF
16,TRBV28,TRBJ1-5,TRBD1,-,TGTGCCAGCAGTCTTGTTGACAGGGTAAGGAATCAGCCCCAGCATTTT,CASSLVDRVRNQPQHF
16,TRBV6-6,TRBJ2-2,TRBD2,-,TGTGCCAGCACCCCGTGGGGGGAGGGCCGAACCGGGGAGCTGTTTTTT,CASTPWGEGRTGELFF
16,TRBV7-3,TRBJ2-7,-,-,TGTGCCAGCAGCTTAACAGCCGGGACAAGTATCTACGAGCAGTACTTC,CASSLTAGTSIYEQYF
13,TRBV7-9,TRBJ1-5,TRBD1,-,TGTGCCAGCAGTCCACAGGGGGATCAGCCCCAGCATTTT,CASSPQGDQPQHF